This T cell receptor (beta chain) emerged from a study of T cells in Graves' hyperthyroidism and ophthalmopathy. Study details: Peripheral blood was acquired at first diagnosis, ahead of any therapy whatsoever. Study-wide results and caveats: Blood also held most thyroid clonotypes expanded beyond 0.001. Through a model of 13 V-J features, ophthalmopathy was separated from stable hyperthyroidism.

This clonotype has at least ten counts. The antigen is unknown. The V gene's germline CDR1 is MNHEY and CDR2 SMNVEV (reference sequence). V dropped 5 bases and J dropped 8 bases, with 15 bases sitting between them. There are 13 residues in the CDR3. Patients were excluded for uncontrolled infection, other autoimmune disease, pregnancy or lactation. Authors of the study amplified TCR beta CDR3 regions from RNA transcripts. RT-PCR in the first round (using the HTBI primer set) targeted the TCR CDR3. TCRdb re-called the multiplex PCR reads through MiXCR, storing one row per CDR3 protein. This table has around 340,000 distinct CDR3 sequences, 20% to 25% appearing once.

V gene TRBV27 combines with J gene TRBJ1-2; D possibly corresponds to TRBD1 (5 bases). Sequencing was carried out using blood. The sequence derives from a woman aged 45 to 65 with Graves' hyperthyroidism. The chain's CDR3 is CASSLTGARGYTF. Written as DNA, the CDR3 is TGTGCCAGCAGTCTAACAGGTGCCAGGGGCTACACCTTC.